Below are 8 T cell receptor beta chains sequenced from a single sample in a study of shared T cell receptors in the human thymus (dated by TCRdb to 2020 to 2022). The library was built by means of the immunoSEQ multiplex PCR assay. The source is immuneACCESS, and TCRdb retained only in-frame sequences with V and J called. Part of the clones is not carried over; for the studies checked, unresolved V genes explain less than half of this, and the remainder is unexplained. The sample table lists approximately 490,000 clones, 78% of them with a count of one. The ten most abundant clones make up 0.013% of the sample. These data were likewise used in another study, on human thymus T cells.

The specimen sequenced was thymocytes. All receptors come from a boy under two years old with a congenital heart defect. Donor details come from another sample of the same person, matched by shared clones.

This clone has a handful of counts. This chain links TRBV13 with TRBJ2-1, with 14 positions matching TRBD2. With V trimmed by 5 bases and J by 8 bases, 2 bases remained unmatched. This CDR3 region has 14 residues. Looked up from germline, CDR1 is PRHDT and CDR2 is FYEKMQ (reference sequence). The CDR3 sequence is CASSPGLAGDEQFF. CDR3 DNA: TGTGCCAGCAGCCCGGGACTAGCGGGAGATGAGCAGTTCTTC.

The CDR3 reads CASSYSPQGDHEQYF. The CDR3 DNA is TGTGCCAGCAGTTACTCACCGCAGGGGGACCACGAGCAGTACTTC. The rearrangement links TRBV6-6 to TRBJ2-7, with 7 positions matching TRBD1. The CDR3 has 15 residues. Germline CDR1 MNHNY, CDR2 SVGAGI (reference sequence). The junction had 7 bases not matched to a gene; V was cut back by 0 bases and J by 5 bases.

The chain employs TRBV15 and TRBJ2-6; 10 nucleotides agree with TRBD1. CDR1 and CDR2 (germline): LNHNV, YYDKDF (reference sequence). The CDR3 is 18 amino acids. Trimming cost V 6 bases and J 0 bases; bases outside gene matches: 8. The CDR3 reads CATSPTGGHPSGANVLTF. CDR3 nucleotide sequence: TGTGCCACCAGTCCGACAGGGGGCCACCCCTCTGGGGCCAACGTCCTGACTTTC.

The chain is built from TRBV4-3 and TRBJ2-1; tentatively, D is TRBD2 (6 bases). Germline V CDR1 and CDR2: LGHNA, YSLEER. The V gene lost 1 base and the J gene lost 6 bases, with 13 bases spanning the gap. The CDR3 sequence is 15 residues long. CDR3 nucleotides: TGCGCCAGCAGCCAAGTCGGGGGAATAGGCAATGAGCAGTTCTTC. Its translation: CASSQVGGIGNEQFF.

The chain has TRBV27 and TRBJ2-7, with 11 bases identical to TRBD2. Trimming removed 4 bases from V and 4 bases from J; junction bases left unmatched: 9. The CDR3 spans 16 residues. CDR1 MNHEY and CDR2 SMNVEV come from the germline V gene (reference sequence). This CDR3 is CASSSLPGLAEYEQYF. CDR3 DNA sequence: TGTGCCAGCAGTTCCCTCCCGGGACTAGCGGAGTACGAGCAGTACTTC.

The rearrangement uses TRBV4-1 and TRBJ2-1; D perhaps matches TRBD1 (6 bases). The CDR3 sequence is 19 residues long. V was shortened by 2 bases and J by 4 bases, with 24 bases between the two germline ends. Germline CDR1 and CDR2: MGHRA and YSYEKL. The CDR3 loop reads CASSQKKGGSGDHYNEQFF. The CDR3 DNA sequence: TGCGCCAGCAGCCAAAAAAAAGGGGGTAGTGGGGATCATTACAATGAGCAGTTCTTC.

The V and J genes are TRBV18 and TRBJ2-2; TRBD2 aligns across 7 bases. In germline, CDR1 is KGHSH, CDR2 LQKENI. This CDR3 is 15 amino acids long. J gave up 4 bases and V 10 bases, and 12 bases lay outside the gene matches. The CDR3 spells CATSATSPCTGELFF. The CDR3 nucleotides read TGTGCCACTTCAGCGACTAGCCCCTGCACCGGGGAGCTGTTTTTT. Full variable domain (remainder filled in from reference TRBV18 and TRBJ2-2): NAGVMQNPRHLVRRRGQEARLRCSPMKGHSHVYWYRQLPEEGLKFMVYLQKENIIDESGMPKERFSAEFPKEGPSILRIQQVVRGDSAAYFCATSATSPCTGELFFGEGSRLTVL.

CDR3 nucleotides: TGCAGCGTTAGATTACTGTGGACTAGCCGGGATCAAGAGACCCAGTACTTC. Amino acids: CSVRLLWTSRDQETQYF. The genes are TRBV29-1 and TRBJ2-5; 8 positions match TRBD2. Germline trimming cut 5 bases from V and 2 bases from J; bases unmatched to any gene: 16. The CDR3 has 17 amino acids. Germline CDR1 SQVTM, CDR2 ANQGSEA.